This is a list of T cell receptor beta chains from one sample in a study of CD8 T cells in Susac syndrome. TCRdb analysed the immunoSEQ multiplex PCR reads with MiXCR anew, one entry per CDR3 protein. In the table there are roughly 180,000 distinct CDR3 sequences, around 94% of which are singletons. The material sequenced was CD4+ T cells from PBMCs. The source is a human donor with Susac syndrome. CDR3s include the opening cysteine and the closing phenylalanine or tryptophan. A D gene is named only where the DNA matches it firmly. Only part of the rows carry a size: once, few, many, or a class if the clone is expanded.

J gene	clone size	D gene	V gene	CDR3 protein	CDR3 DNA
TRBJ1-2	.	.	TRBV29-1	CSVVVANYGYTF	TGCAGCGTTGTCGTAGCTAACTATGGCTACACCTTC
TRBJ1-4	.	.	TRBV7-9	CASSLGVARGGEKLFF	TGTGCCAGCAGCTTAGGAGTGGCCCGGGGAGGTGAAAAACTGTTTTTT
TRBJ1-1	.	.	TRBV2	CASRIQGYGTEAFF	TGTGCCAGCAGGATCCAGGGTTATGGCACTGAAGCTTTCTTT
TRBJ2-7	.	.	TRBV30	CAWSGAGPSYEQYF	TGTGCCTGGAGTGGTGCAGGGCCATCCTACGAGCAGTACTTC
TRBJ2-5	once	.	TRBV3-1	CASSPRMETQYF	TGTGCCAGCAGCCCGCGCATGGAGACCCAGTACTTC
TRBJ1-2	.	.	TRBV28	CASSLLSAGGYTF	TGTGCCAGCAGTTTACTATCGGCGGGTGGCTACACCTTC
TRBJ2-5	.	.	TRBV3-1	CASSQDFQGRGETQYF	TGTGCCAGCAGCCAAGACTTTCAGGGTCGAGGCGAGACCCAGTACTTC
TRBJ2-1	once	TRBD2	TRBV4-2	CASSQTSGSVDEQFF	TGTGCCAGCAGCCAAACTAGCGGGAGTGTCGATGAGCAGTTCTTC
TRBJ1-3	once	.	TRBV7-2	CASSLDWGGNTIYF	TGTGCCAGCAGCTTGGACTGGGGAGGAAACACCATATATTTT
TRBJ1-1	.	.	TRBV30	CAWSTGTPEAFF	TGTGCCTGGTCAACAGGGACCCCTGAAGCTTTCTTT
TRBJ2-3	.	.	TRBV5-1	CASSLGQPTDTQYF	TGCGCCAGCAGCTTGGGACAGCCCACAGATACGCAGTATTTT
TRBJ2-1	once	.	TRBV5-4	CASRTTVSSNEQFF	TGTGCCAGCAGGACGACAGTAAGTTCCAATGAGCAGTTCTTC
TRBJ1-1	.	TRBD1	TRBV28	CASNTEGQGVAAFF	TGTGCCAGCAACACGGAGGGACAGGGAGTAGCCGCTTTCTTT